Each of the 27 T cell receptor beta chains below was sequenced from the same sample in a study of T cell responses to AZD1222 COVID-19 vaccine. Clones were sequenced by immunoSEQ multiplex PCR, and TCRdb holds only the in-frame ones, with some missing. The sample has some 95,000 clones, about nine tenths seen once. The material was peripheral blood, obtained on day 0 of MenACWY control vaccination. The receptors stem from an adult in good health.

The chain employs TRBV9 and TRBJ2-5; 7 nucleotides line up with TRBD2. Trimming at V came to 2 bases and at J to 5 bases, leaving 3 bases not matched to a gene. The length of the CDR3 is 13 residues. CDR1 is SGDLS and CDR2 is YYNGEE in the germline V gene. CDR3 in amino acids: CASSVDGRETQYF. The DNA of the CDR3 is TGTGCCAGCAGCGTTGACGGGAGGGAGACCCAGTACTTC.

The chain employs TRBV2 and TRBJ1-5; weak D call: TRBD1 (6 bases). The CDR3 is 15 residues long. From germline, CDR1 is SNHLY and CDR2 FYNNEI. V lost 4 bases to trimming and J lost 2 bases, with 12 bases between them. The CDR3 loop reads CASSVRTAGNQPQHF. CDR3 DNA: TGTGCCAGCAGTGTGCGGACAGCTGGCAATCAGCCCCAGCATTTT.

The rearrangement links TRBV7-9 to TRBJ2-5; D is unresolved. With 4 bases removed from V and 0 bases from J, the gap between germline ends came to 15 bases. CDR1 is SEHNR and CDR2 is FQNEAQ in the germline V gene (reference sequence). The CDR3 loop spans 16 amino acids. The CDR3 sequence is CASSSAIVLNQETQYF. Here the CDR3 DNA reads TGTGCCAGCAGCTCCGCAATTGTGCTAAACCAAGAGACCCAGTACTTC.

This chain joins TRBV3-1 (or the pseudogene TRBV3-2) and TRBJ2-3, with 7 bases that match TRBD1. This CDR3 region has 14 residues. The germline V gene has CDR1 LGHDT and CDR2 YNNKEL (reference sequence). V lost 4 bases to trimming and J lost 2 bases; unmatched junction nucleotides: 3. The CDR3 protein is CASSPDRDTDTQYF. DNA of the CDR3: TGTGCCAGCAGCCCAGACAGGGACACAGATACGCAGTATTTT.

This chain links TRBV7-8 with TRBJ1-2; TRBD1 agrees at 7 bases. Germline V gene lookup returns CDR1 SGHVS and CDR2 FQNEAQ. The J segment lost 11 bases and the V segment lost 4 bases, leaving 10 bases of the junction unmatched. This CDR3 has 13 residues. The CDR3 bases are TGTGCCAGCAGCTATCCCGGGACAGACACATACACCTTC. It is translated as CASSYPGTDTYTF.

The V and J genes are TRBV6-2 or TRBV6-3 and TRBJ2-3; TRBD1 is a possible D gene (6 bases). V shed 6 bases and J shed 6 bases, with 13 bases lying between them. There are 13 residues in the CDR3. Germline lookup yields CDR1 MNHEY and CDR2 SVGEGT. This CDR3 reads CASSGHREDTQYF. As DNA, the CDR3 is TGTGCCAGCAGCGGGCACAGGGAGGATACGCAGTATTTT.

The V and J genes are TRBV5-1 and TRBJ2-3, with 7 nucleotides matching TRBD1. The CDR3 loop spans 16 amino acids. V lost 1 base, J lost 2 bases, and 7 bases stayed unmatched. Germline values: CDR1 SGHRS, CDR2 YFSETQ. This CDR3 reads CASSLQGDLYTDTQYF. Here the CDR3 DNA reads TGCGCCAGCAGCTTGCAGGGGGACCTATACACAGATACGCAGTATTTT.

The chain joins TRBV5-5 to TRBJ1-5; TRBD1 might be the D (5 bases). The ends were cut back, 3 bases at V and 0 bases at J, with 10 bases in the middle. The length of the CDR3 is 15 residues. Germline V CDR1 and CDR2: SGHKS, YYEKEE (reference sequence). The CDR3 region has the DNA TGTGCCAGCAGCTCCCAGGGTCATAGCAATCAGCCCCAGCATTTT. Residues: CASSSQGHSNQPQHF. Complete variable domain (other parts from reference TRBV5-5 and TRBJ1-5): DAGVTQSPTHLIKTRGQQVTLRCSPISGHKSVSWYQQVLGQGPQFIFQYYEKEERGRGNFPDRFSARQFPNYSSELNVNALLLGDSALYLCASSSQGHSNQPQHFGDGTRLSIL.

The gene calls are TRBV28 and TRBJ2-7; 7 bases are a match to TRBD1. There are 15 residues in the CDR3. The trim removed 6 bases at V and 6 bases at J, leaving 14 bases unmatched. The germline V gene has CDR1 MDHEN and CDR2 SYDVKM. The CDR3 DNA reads TGTGCCAGCAGCCCTAGAGACAGGGTGAGGCGCGAGCAGTACTTC. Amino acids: CASSPRDRVRREQYF.

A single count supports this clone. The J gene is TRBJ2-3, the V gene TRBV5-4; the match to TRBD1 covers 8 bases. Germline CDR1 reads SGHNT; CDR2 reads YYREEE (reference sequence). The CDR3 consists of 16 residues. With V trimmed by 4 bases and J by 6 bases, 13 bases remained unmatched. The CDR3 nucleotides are TGTGCCAGCAGCCTCAGAGCAGGGGGCTCATCCGATACGCAGTATTTT. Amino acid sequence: CASSLRAGGSSDTQYF.

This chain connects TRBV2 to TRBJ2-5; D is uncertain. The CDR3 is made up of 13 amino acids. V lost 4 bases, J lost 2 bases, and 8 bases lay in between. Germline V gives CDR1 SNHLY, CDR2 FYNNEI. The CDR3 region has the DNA TGTGCCAGCAGTGTGGTCAGGCAAGAGACCCAGTACTTC. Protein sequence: CASSVVRQETQYF. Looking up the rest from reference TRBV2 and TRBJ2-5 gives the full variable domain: EPEVTQTPSHQVTQMGQEVILRCVPISNHLYFYWYRQILGQKVEFLVSFYNNEISEKSEIFDDQFSVERPDGSNFTLKIRSTKLEDSAMYFCASSVVRQETQYFGPGTRLLVL.

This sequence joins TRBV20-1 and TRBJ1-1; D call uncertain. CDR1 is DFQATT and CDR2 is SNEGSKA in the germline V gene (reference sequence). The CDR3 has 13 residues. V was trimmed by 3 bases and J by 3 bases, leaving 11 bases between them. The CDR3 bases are TGCAGTGCTAGTGGCGGGGTTGACACTGAAGCTTTCTTT. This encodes CSASGGVDTEAFF.

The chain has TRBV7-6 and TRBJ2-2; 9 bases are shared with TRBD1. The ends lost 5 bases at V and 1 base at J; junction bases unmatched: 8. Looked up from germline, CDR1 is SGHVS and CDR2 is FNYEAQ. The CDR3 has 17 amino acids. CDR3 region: CASSRSWTGVNTGELFF. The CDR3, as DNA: TGTGCCAGCAGCCGTAGTTGGACAGGGGTGAACACCGGGGAGCTGTTTTTT. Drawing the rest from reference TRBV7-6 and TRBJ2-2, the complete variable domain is GAGVSQSPRYKVTKRGQDVALRCDPISGHVSLYWYRQALGQGPEFLTYFNYEAQQDKSGLPNDRFSAERPEGSISTLTIQRTEQRDSAMYRCASSRSWTGVNTGELFFGEGSRLTVL.

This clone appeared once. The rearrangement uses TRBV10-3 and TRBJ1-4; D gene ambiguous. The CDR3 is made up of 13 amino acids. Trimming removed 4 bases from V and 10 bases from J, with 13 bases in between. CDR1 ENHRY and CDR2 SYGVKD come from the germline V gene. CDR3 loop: CAISAVGRGKLFF. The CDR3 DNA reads TGTGCCATCAGTGCCGTGGGCAGAGGAAAACTGTTTTTT.

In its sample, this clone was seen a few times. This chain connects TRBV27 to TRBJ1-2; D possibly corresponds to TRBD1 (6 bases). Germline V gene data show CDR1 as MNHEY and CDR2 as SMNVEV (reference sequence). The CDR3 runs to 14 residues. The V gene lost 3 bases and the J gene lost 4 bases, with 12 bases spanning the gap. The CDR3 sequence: CASSLGARPYGYTF. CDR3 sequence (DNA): TGTGCCAGCAGTTTGGGGGCCCGGCCCTATGGCTACACCTTC.

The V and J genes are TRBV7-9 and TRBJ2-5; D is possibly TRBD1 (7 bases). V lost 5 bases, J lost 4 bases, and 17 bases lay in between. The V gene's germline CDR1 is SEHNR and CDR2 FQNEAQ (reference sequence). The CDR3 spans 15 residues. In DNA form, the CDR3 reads TGTGCCAGCAGCAAAGGTCAGGGGGGAAGAGAGACCCAGTACTTC. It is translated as CASSKGQGGRETQYF. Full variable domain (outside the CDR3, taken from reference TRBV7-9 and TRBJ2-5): DTGVSQNPRHKITKRGQNVTFRCDPISEHNRLYWYRQTLGQGPEFLTYFQNEAQLEKSRLLSDRFSAERPKGSFSTLEIQRTEQGDSAMYLCASSKGQGGRETQYFGPGTRLLVL.

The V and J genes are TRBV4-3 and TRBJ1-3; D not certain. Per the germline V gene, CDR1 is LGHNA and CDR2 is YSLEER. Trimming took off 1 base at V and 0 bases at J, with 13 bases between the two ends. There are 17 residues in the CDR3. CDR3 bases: TGCGCCAGCAGCCAAGGGTCTGGAACGGCCTCTGGAAACACCATATATTTT. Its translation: CASSQGSGTASGNTIYF.

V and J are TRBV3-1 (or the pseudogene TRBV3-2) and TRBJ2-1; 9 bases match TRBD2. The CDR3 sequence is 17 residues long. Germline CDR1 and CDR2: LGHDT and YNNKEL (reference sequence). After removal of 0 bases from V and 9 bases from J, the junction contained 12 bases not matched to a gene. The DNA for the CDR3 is TGTGCCAGCAGCCAAGAGCGTCCTAGCGGGAAACAAGGTGAGCAGTTCTTC. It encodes CASSQERPSGKQGEQFF.

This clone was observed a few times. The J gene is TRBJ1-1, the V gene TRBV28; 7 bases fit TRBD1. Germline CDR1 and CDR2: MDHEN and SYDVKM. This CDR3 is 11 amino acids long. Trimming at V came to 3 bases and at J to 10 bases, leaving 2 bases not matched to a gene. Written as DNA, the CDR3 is TGTGCCAGCAGTTTTGGGGACAGAGCTTTCTTT. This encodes CASSFGDRAFF. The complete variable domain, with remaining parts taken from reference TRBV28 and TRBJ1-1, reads DVKVTQSSRYLVKRTGEKVFLECVQDMDHENMFWYRQDPGLGLRLIYFSYDVKMKEKGDIPEGYSVSREKKERFSLILESASTNQTSMYLCASSFGDRAFFGQGTRLTVV.

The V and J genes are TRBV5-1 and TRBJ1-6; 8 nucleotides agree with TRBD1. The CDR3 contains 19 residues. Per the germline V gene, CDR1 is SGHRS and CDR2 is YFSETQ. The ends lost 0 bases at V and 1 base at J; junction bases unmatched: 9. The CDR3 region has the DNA TGCGCCAGCAGCTTGGCCCCAGGGGGCTGGGAGTCCTATAATTCACCCCTCCACTTT. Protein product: CASSLAPGGWESYNSPLHF.

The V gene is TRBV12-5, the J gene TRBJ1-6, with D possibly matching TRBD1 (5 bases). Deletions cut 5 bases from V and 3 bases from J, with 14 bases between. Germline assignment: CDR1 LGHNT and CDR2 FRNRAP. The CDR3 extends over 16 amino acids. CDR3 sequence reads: CASGPGGHVYNSPLHF. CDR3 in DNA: TGTGCTAGTGGTCCGGGCGGACATGTCTATAATTCACCCCTCCACTTT.

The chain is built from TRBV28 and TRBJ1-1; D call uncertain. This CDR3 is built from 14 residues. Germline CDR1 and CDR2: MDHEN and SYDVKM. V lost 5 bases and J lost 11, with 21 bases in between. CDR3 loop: CASSGRNYPLGAFF. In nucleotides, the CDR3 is TGTGCCAGCAGTGGACGGAACTATCCTCTGGGGGCTTTCTTT.

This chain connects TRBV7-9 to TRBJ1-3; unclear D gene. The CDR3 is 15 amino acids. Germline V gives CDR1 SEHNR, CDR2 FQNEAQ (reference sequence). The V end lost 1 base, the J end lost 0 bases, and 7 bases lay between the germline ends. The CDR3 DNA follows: TGTGCCAGCAGCTTAGAGGCAGGCTCTGGAAACACCATATATTTT. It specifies CASSLEAGSGNTIYF.

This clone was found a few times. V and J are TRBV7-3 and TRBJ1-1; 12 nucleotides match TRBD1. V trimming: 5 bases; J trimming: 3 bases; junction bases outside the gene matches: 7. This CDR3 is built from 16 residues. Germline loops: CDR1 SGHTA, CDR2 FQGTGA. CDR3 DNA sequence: TGTGCCAGCAGCCTGGGGACAGGGGGCTTGGACACTGAAGCTTTCTTT. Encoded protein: CASSLGTGGLDTEAFF.

CDR3 coding DNA: TGTGCCAGCAGTTTGTACAGCACAGATACGCAGTATTTT. Protein sequence: CASSLYSTDTQYF. The chain joins TRBV6-5 to TRBJ2-3; unclear D gene. This CDR3 is built from 13 residues. Trimming shortened V by 4 bases and J by 0 bases, and 5 bases separated the two germline ends. CDR1 is MNHEY and CDR2 is SVGAGI in the germline V gene.

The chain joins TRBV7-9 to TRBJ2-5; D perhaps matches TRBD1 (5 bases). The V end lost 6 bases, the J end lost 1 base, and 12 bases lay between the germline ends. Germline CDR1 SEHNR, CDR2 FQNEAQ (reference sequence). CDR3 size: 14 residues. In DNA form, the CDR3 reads TGTGCCAGCAGTCCGGACACCCTCCAAGAGACCCAGTACTTC. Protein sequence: CASSPDTLQETQYF.

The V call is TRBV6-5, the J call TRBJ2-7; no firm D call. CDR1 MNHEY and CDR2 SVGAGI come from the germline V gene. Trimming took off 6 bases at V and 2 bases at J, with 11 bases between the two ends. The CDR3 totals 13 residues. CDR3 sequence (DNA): TGTGCCAGCAGCCCCGGGTCAACCTACGAGCAGTACTTC. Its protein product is CASSPGSTYEQYF.